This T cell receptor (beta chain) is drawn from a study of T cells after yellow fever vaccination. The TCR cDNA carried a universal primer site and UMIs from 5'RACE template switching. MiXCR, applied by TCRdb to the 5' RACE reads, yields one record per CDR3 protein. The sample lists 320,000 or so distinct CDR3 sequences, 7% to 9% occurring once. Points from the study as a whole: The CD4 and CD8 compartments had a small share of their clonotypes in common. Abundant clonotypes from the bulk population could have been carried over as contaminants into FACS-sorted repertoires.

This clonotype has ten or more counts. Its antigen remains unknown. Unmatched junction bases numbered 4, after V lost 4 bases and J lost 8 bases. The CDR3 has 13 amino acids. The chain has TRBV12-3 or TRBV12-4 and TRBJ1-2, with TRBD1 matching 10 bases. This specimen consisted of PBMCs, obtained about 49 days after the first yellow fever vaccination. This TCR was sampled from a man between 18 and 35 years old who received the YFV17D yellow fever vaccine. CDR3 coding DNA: TGTGCCAGCAGTTCGACAGGGGGCAGGGGCTACACCTTC. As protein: CASSSTGGRGYTF.